The table lists the clone carrying this T cell receptor (beta chain) with many counts. Its antigen is as yet unknown. V was trimmed by 10 bases and J by 3 bases, leaving 18 bases between them. Germline CDR1 ENHRY, CDR2 SYGVKD. The CDR3 extends over 15 amino acids. These data come from a study of breast tumors, draining lymph nodes, adjacent tissues. Findings of the study overall: The data were judged consistent with most tumor T cells coming from lymph node and expanding in tumor.

Each CDR3 protein is one row after TCRdb ran MiXCR on the multiplex PCR reads. The data show some 49,000 distinct CDR3 sequences, with 20% to 25% seen just once and over 6.5% held by the top ten. Sequencing was performed on breast tumor tissue. This chain connects TRBV10-3 to TRBJ1-4; the D is unclear. The receptor was derived from a female donor with breast cancer. Some clones in this sample may be carry-over from other donors' samples. The CDR3 sequence: CATQGSGTANEKLFF. CDR3 nucleotide sequence: TGTGCCACCCAAGGGTCGGGAACGGCTAATGAAAAACTGTTTTTT.